Below, one T cell receptor (beta chain) is given with its context. Antigen specificity is unknown. A much larger clone differs by one base, so this may be a read error. The sample contains more than one DNA sequence encoding this CDR3. CD4+ cells yielded CD45RA+ naive and CD45RA-negative memory subsets. The sample is drawn from a study of shared clonotypes between healthy human individuals. Study as a whole: Three CD4 naive, three CD4 memory, two CD8 naive and one CD8 memory plate were used per donor. Study-wide results and caveats: When compared with the clonotypes that were shared by all four sorted-subset donors, the non-shared clonotypes turned out to have lower generation probabilities.

The germline gives CDR1 SQVTM, CDR2 ANQGSEA. The CDR3 covers 14 residues. Assay: immunoSEQ multiplex PCR; the TCRdb copy retains only in-frame clones and omits some. In the table there are more than 2 million clones, around 95% of which are singletons. The sequence was collected from a young man in good health. This sequence joins TRBV29-1 and TRBJ1-5; 8 bases line up with TRBD1. Sequencing input: naive CD4+ T cells sorted from blood. The subset is: CD45RA+ positively selected. This chain's CDR3 is CSAPGQGHNQPQHF. CDR3 in DNA: TGCAGCGCCCCCGGACAGGGCCACAATCAGCCTCAGCATTTT.